Included here is one T cell receptor beta chain sequence, with context. Generated by immunoSEQ multiplex PCR, the TCRdb table keeps only in-frame clones and is missing some. The data hold more than 30,000 clones, with about 88% observed a single time. The data originate from a study of PD-1 blockade in mismatch repair-deficient tumors. TCR sequencing covered a few patients who responded to pembrolizumab. The CDR3 spans 14 residues. With 7 bases removed from V and 4 bases from J, the gap between germline ends came to 13 bases. CDR1 and CDR2 (germline): LNHDA, SQIVND (reference sequence). The V and J genes are TRBV19 and TRBJ1-4; weak D call: TRBD1 (5 bases). The sequencing used peripheral blood, collected 76 weeks after starting pembrolizumab. This receptor was obtained from an adult with mismatch repair-deficient cancer. The CDR3 DNA is TGTGCCAGTACCCTACGGGACCTTAATGAAAAACTGTTTTTT. Translation gives CASTLRDLNEKLFF.